A selection of T cell receptor beta chains follows, all from one sample in a study of tumor-infiltrating lymphocytes in localized non-small cell lung cancer. The assay was immunoSEQ multiplex PCR, and TCRdb's table has in-frame clones only and misses some. The sample has fewer than 15,000 clones; 82% are singletons. Sequenced material: uninvolved lung tissue not adjacent to the tumor. The receptors here all came from a human donor with non-small cell lung cancer. The CDR3 runs from the conserved cysteine through the conserved F or W. The D gene is left open where the match is weak. Size tells how often a clone was seen (once, few, many) or the class of an expanded clone, and some rows leave it out.

D	size	V	J	DNA	CDR3
NA	NA	TRBV19	TRBJ1-1	TGTGCCGCCCGGGGGAACACTGAAGCTTTCTTT	CAARGNTEAFF
NA	NA	TRBV4-1	TRBJ2-2	TGCGCCAGCAAAGGATTGTATGGGGCGTCCGGGGAGCTGTTTTTT	CASKGLYGASGELFF
NA	NA	TRBV5-1	TRBJ2-3	TGCGCCAGCAGCTTGATAGGGGCTCGGACAGATACGCAGTATTTT	CASSLIGARTDTQYF
NA	once	TRBV14	TRBJ1-2	TGTGCCAGCAGCCCCGCCGGGAACTATGGCTACACCTTC	CASSPAGNYGYTF
NA	NA	TRBV5-5	TRBJ2-1	TGTGCCAGCAGCCGTGGTACAGGGAATGAGTGGTTCTTC	CASSRGTGNEWFF
NA	NA	TRBV5-1	TRBJ1-1	TGCGCCAGCAGCTTGGGCGGGGGCACTGAAGCTTTCTTT	CASSLGGGTEAFF
TRBD2	NA	TRBV10-3	TRBJ2-3	TGTGCCAGCAGTCCCACTCGGGGGGGAGGGACAGATACGCAGTATTTT	CASSPTRGGGTDTQYF
NA	NA	TRBV6-6	TRBJ1-6	TGTGCCAGCAGTACCGGGGAGGTGAAGCTCCTCCACTTT	CASSTGEVKLLHF
TRBD1	NA	TRBV5-5	TRBJ2-1	TGTGCCAGCAGCCGGACAGGGGAAAGCTCCTACAATGAGCAGTTCTTC	CASSRTGESSYNEQFF
NA	NA	TRBV30	TRBJ1-1	TGTGCCTGGAGTGTTGGGGGGGGCACTGAAGCTTTCTTT	CAWSVGGGTEAFF
NA	few	TRBV7-2	TRBJ2-1	TGTGCCAGCAGCTTAAGAGCGGGCCATGAGCAGTTCTTC	CASSLRAGHEQFF
TRBD2	NA	TRBV2	TRBJ2-1	TGTGCCAGCACCTCATCCGGGACTAGCGGAGACCGGGTGTTCTTC	CASTSSGTSGDRVFF
NA	NA	TRBV11-2	TRBJ2-4	TGTGCCAGCAGCCTAGAGGGGCGGGGGCCGGGGAAAAATATTCAGTACTTC	CASSLEGRGPGKNIQYF
NA	NA	TRBV29-1	TRBJ1-2	TGCAGCGTTGGCGAAGGGGACGCAAACTATGGCTACACCTTC	CSVGEGDANYGYTF
NA	once	TRBV5-4	TRBJ1-1	TGTGCCAGCAGCTTGTCGGGGGGCATGAACACTGAAGCTTTCTTT	CASSLSGGMNTEAFF
TRBD2	NA	TRBV12-5	TRBJ2-1	TGTGCTAGTGGGGCCGGGGCTAGCGGGGCCTACAATGAGCAGTTCTTC	CASGAGASGAYNEQFF
TRBD1	NA	TRBV5-1	TRBJ1-5	TGCGCCAGCAGCTTGGTTCCATTGGGGACAGAAAATCAGCCCCAGCATTTT	CASSLVPLGTENQPQHF
NA	NA	TRBV11-2	TRBJ1-5	TGTGCCAGCAGCTTAGATCTGGGGTACCGGCCCCAGCATTTT	CASSLDLGYRPQHF
NA	NA	TRBV5-6	TRBJ2-3	TGTGCCAGCAGCTTGGCGGTCCATACGCAGTATTTT	CASSLAVHTQYF
TRBD1	NA	TRBV2	TRBJ2-1	TGTGCCACGCGGGCAGGGGGCTTAGGTGAGCAGTTCTTC	CATRAGGLGEQFF
NA	NA	TRBV10-2	TRBJ2-7	TGCGCCAGCAGTGAGGTGGGGGCAACCTACGAGCAGTACTTC	CASSEVGATYEQYF
NA	NA	TRBV6-1	TRBJ1-2	TGTGCCAGCAGGTCTTCTCTCTATGGCTACACCTTC	CASRSSLYGYTF
NA	NA	TRBV4-3	TRBJ1-1	TGCGCCAGCAGCCAGCAAACACCCTGGGAGGGGCGCGGGGGGAACACTGAAGCTTTCTTT	CASSQQTPWEGRGGNTEAFF
TRBD2	medium-sized	TRBV5-1	TRBJ2-2	TGCGCCAGCAGCCAAGTCAGCGGGGGTACCGGGGAGCTGTTTTTT	CASSQVSGGTGELFF
NA	hyperexpanded	TRBV7-2	TRBJ1-4	TGTGCCAGCAGCTCCCGGGAGGGTATTAATGAAAAACTGTTTTTT	CASSSREGINEKLFF
NA	NA	TRBV14	TRBJ1-1	TGTGCCAGCAGCCAAAGGTTCAGAGCAACCGAAGCTTTCTTT	CASSQRFRATEAFF
NA	NA	TRBV11-3	TRBJ1-3	TGTGCCAGCAGCTGGAGGGGGACAATCCCTGGAAACACCATATATTTT	CASSWRGTIPGNTIYF
TRBD1	NA	TRBV5-1	TRBJ1-2	TGCGCCAGCAGCTCGACAGGGGTAGGTGGCTACACCTTC	CASSSTGVGGYTF